The 24 T cell receptor beta chains given below trace back to one sample, sequenced in a study of shared clonotypes between healthy human individuals. TCRdb's copy holds only in-frame clones and misses some; the assay was immunoSEQ multiplex PCR. The data contain a few million clones, 85% to 95% of them singletons. Material: naive CD4+ T cells from PBMCs. Described subset: CD45RA+ positively selected. The origin of the receptors is a man younger than 35 in good health. Some clones in this sample may be carry-over from other donors' samples.

The V and J genes are TRBV30 and TRBJ2-7; D unresolved. CDR3 length: 12 amino acids. The V end was cut by 2 bases, the J end by 8 bases, with 13 bases between. CDR1 and CDR2 from the germline V gene are GTSNPN and SVGIG (reference sequence). CDR3 region: CAWSTSELKQYF. CDR3 in DNA: TGTGCCTGGAGTACGTCAGAGTTGAAGCAGTACTTC.

The chain recombines TRBV19 with TRBJ1-5, with unresolved D. This CDR3 has 13 amino acids. Germline lookup yields CDR1 LNHDA and CDR2 SQIVND (reference sequence). V was pared by 2 bases and J by 4 bases, with 6 bases between. Written as DNA, the CDR3 is TGTGCCAGTAGTATACAGAATAATCAGCCCCAGCATTTT. Protein: CASSIQNNQPQHF.

This chain joins TRBV9 and TRBJ2-2; TRBD2 matches 9 bases. This CDR3 spans 17 amino acids. Germline values: CDR1 SGDLS, CDR2 YYNGEE. Unmatched junction bases numbered 10, after V lost 0 bases and J lost 7 bases. The CDR3: CASSVVGSGSRIGELFF. CDR3 sequence (DNA): TGTGCCAGCAGCGTAGTCGGTAGCGGGAGTAGAATCGGGGAGCTGTTTTTT.

The count of this clone is one. The chain couples TRBV7-6 to TRBJ2-2; D is uncertain. The CDR3 is 12 amino acids. V shed 6 bases and J shed 5 bases, with 7 bases lying between them. Per germline, CDR1 SGHVS and CDR2 FNYEAQ. Here the CDR3 DNA reads TGTGCCAGCAGTGAACTTACCGGGGAGCTGTTTTTT. The encoded protein is CASSELTGELFF.

Comments on this clone: The sample contains more than one DNA sequence encoding this CDR3. The J gene is TRBJ2-3, the V gene TRBV9; no firm D call. The germline V gene has CDR1 SGDLS and CDR2 YYNGEE. V lost 1 base and J 3 bases, leaving 3 bases between the germline ends. The CDR3 has 12 residues. CDR3 region: CASSVRTDTQYF. In nucleotides, the CDR3 is TGTGCCAGCAGCGTAAGAACAGATACGCAGTATTTT. Looking up the rest from reference TRBV9 and TRBJ2-3 gives the full variable domain: DSGVTQTPKHLITATGQRVTLRCSPRSGDLSVYWYQQSLDQGLQFLIQYYNGEERAKGNILERFSAQQFPDLHSELNLSSLELGDSALYFCASSVRTDTQYFGPGTRLTVL.

This chain uses TRBV25-1 with TRBJ2-5; TRBD1 might be the D (5 bases). From germline, CDR1 is MGHDK and CDR2 SYGVNS. The CDR3 has 17 residues. V shed 3 bases and J shed 5 bases, with 22 bases lying between them. CDR3 coding DNA: TGTGCCAGCAGTGACCTGCCTGGGGCAGGGAATTTGGAGACCCAGTACTTC. The encoded protein is CASSDLPGAGNLETQYF.

This clone appeared a single time. The V call is TRBV7-9, the J call TRBJ2-5; D remains ambiguous. Germline V gene sequence: CDR1 SEHNR, CDR2 FQNEAQ (reference sequence). V lost 5 bases to trimming and J lost 1 base, with 8 bases between them. The CDR3 runs 13 residues. The CDR3 bases are TGTGCCAGCAGCCGCGGCACCCAAGAGACCCAGTACTTC. Protein sequence: CASSRGTQETQYF. Combining the CDR3 with reference TRBV7-9 and TRBJ2-5 gives the whole variable domain DTGVSQNPRHKITKRGQNVTFRCDPISEHNRLYWYRQTLGQGPEFLTYFQNEAQLEKSRLLSDRFSAERPKGSFSTLEIQRTEQGDSAMYLCASSRGTQETQYFGPGTRLLVL.

The rearrangement joins TRBV18 to TRBJ1-1; the D is unclear. From germline, CDR1 is KGHSH and CDR2 LQKENI. Trimming stripped 1 base from V and 1 base from J, with 10 bases between. The CDR3 runs 15 residues. Written as DNA, the CDR3 is TGTGCCAGCTCACCACTGGTTATGGAGAACACTGAAGCTTTCTTT. Its translation is CASSPLVMENTEAFF.

This clone appeared once. The chain uses TRBV6-1 and TRBJ2-7, with 9 bases fitting TRBD2. The CDR3 totals 17 residues. The germline V gene has CDR1 MNHNS and CDR2 SASEGT. V was pared by 0 bases and J by 2 bases, with 8 bases of the junction left unmatched. CDR3 region: CASSEALRLAAPYEQYF. DNA of the CDR3: TGTGCCAGCAGTGAAGCGCTGAGACTAGCGGCCCCCTACGAGCAGTACTTC.

The CDR3 DNA is TGTGCCAGCAGCCAGCGGGGCACCTTAGGGGAGACCCAGTACTTC. It codes for CASSQRGTLGETQYF. This chain connects TRBV7-9 to TRBJ2-5; TRBD2 agrees at 7 bases. The CDR3 contains 15 residues. CDR1 is SEHNR, CDR2 FQNEAQ, per germline (reference sequence). After removal of 5 bases from V and 5 bases from J, the junction contained 11 bases not matched to a gene.

In the case of this clone: Other nucleotide sequences from this sample produce the same CDR3. The rearrangement joins TRBV15 to TRBJ2-7; a weak D match, TRBD2 (6 bases). V lost 1 base and J 0 bases, leaving 13 bases between the germline ends. Looked up from germline, CDR1 is LNHNV and CDR2 is YYDKDF (reference sequence). The CDR3 contains 16 residues. The CDR3 sequence: CATSRGGGLSSYEQYF. The CDR3 DNA sequence: TGTGCCACCAGCAGAGGGGGCGGACTAAGCTCCTACGAGCAGTACTTC.

The genes are TRBV14 and TRBJ1-1; D remains unclear. Per the germline V gene, CDR1 is SGHDN and CDR2 is FVKESK. Deletions cut 4 bases from V and 3 bases from J, with 12 bases between. The CDR3 is made up of 14 amino acids. The CDR3 bases are TGTGCCAGCAGCCTAAGGGTTGGGTACACTGAAGCTTTCTTT. This gives the protein CASSLRVGYTEAFF.

This chain connects TRBV27 to TRBJ2-2; TRBD1 matches 9 bases. The CDR3 spans 16 residues. Germline CDR1 is MNHEY and CDR2 is SMNVEV (reference sequence). The V and J ends lost 5 bases and 4 bases, in that order; junction bases with no gene match: 8. CDR3 DNA sequence: TGTGCCAGCAGTATCTGGACAGGGGTTGGCACCGGGGAGCTGTTTTTT. Its translation is CASSIWTGVGTGELFF.

This clone was picked up one time. J is TRBJ1-4 and V is TRBV28; the match to TRBD1 covers 7 bases. The CDR3 is 16 amino acids. Germline loops: CDR1 MDHEN, CDR2 SYDVKM. V shed 6 bases, J shed 3 bases, and the junction held 10 bases outside the gene matches. For the CDR3, the DNA is TGTGCCAGCAGACCACAGGGGCTGGTGTCTAATGAAAAACTGTTTTTT. Translating it yields CASRPQGLVSNEKLFF. The entire variable domain, with the rest obtained from reference TRBV28 and TRBJ1-4, is as follows: DVKVTQSSRYLVKRTGEKVFLECVQDMDHENMFWYRQDPGLGLRLIYFSYDVKMKEKGDIPEGYSVSREKKERFSLILESASTNQTSMYLCASRPQGLVSNEKLFFGSGTQLSVL.

V gene TRBV4-1 combines with J gene TRBJ2-5; D remains unclear. CDR3 length: 14 amino acids. The germline V gene has CDR1 MGHRA and CDR2 YSYEKL. Between the trimmed V and J ends, which lost 2 bases and 2 bases, there was a span of 9 bases. In nucleotides, the CDR3 is TGCGCCAGCAGCCAAAGCAGTCTGCAAGAGACCCAGTACTTC. Translating gives CASSQSSLQETQYF.

The V and J genes are TRBV29-1 and TRBJ2-5, with 7 bases fitting TRBD2. CDR1 and CDR2 (germline): SQVTM, ANQGSEA. Trimming at V came to 7 bases and at J to 4 bases, leaving 9 bases not matched to a gene. The CDR3 extends over 13 amino acids. As DNA, the CDR3 is TGCAGCGCAATGGGCGGGAGTGGAGAGACCCAGTACTTC. Protein: CSAMGGSGETQYF.

The chain joins TRBV9 to TRBJ2-1; D is perhaps TRBD2 (5 bases). The CDR3 runs to 15 residues. V was clipped by 4 bases and J by 2 bases, with 13 bases between them. Per germline, CDR1 SGDLS and CDR2 YYNGEE. CDR3: CASSPDGDTYNEQFF. Here the CDR3 DNA reads TGTGCCAGCAGCCCCGACGGGGATACCTACAATGAGCAGTTCTTC.

The genes are TRBV11-1 and TRBJ2-7; unclear D gene. The ends were cut back, 4 bases at V and 5 bases at J, with 12 bases in the middle. The CDR3 has 13 residues. The germline V gene encodes CDR1 SGHAT and CDR2 FQDESV (reference sequence). This chain's CDR3 is CASSSSARDEQYF. DNA for the CDR3: TGTGCCAGCAGCTCCAGTGCTAGGGACGAGCAGTACTTC.

V usage is TRBV2 and J usage is TRBJ2-7; TRBD1 aligns across 10 bases. The trim removed 3 bases at V and 6 bases at J, leaving 5 bases unmatched. Per the germline V gene, CDR1 is SNHLY and CDR2 is FYNNEI. This CDR3 comprises 14 residues. The CDR3 protein is CASSEGQGFSEQYF. The CDR3 DNA reads as TGTGCCAGCAGTGAGGGACAGGGGTTCTCCGAGCAGTACTTC.

This clone has a handful of counts. Other DNA sequences in the same sample also yield this CDR3. The chain carries TRBV27 and TRBJ2-7; weak D call: TRBD1 (5 bases). CDR3 length equals 12 residues. The ends were cut back, 2 bases at V and 4 bases at J, with 6 bases in the middle. Looked up from germline, CDR1 is MNHEY and CDR2 is SMNVEV (reference sequence). The CDR3 coding sequence is TGTGCCAGCAGTTTAAAGGGGTACGAGCAGTACTTC. Amino acid sequence: CASSLKGYEQYF.

A remark on this clone: The sample carries other DNA sequences with the same CDR3. The gene calls are TRBV7-3 and TRBJ1-3; TRBD1 agrees at 7 bases. The CDR3 extends over 14 amino acids. V was pared by 5 bases and J by 3 bases, with 4 bases of the junction left unmatched. Per the germline V gene, CDR1 is SGHTA and CDR2 is FQGTGA. The CDR3 DNA sequence: TGTGCCAGCAGCCTGACAGGGAGTGGAAACACCATATATTTT. This translates into CASSLTGSGNTIYF.

The V and J genes are TRBV19 and TRBJ2-3, with no clear D. Trimming cost V 9 bases and J 0 bases, with 10 bases left between them. Looked up from germline, CDR1 is LNHDA and CDR2 is SQIVND (reference sequence). This CDR3 is built from 13 residues. The CDR3 DNA sequence: TGTGCCAGCGCAGCGACTAGCACAGATACGCAGTATTTT. Protein sequence: CASAATSTDTQYF.

The rearrangement joins TRBV11-2 to TRBJ1-3; D remains unclear. Germline CDR1 SGHAT, CDR2 FQNNGV. This CDR3 comprises 18 residues. Trimming took 0 bases from V and 0 from J, leaving 15 bases between them. CDR3 amino acids: CASSLDGIGVGSGNTIYF. In DNA form, the CDR3 reads TGTGCCAGCAGCTTAGATGGAATTGGCGTAGGCTCTGGAAACACCATATATTTT.

The rearrangement links TRBV20-1 to TRBJ2-1; D remains unclear. V gave up 4 bases and J gave up 6 bases, with 4 bases separating them. Germline CDR1 DFQATT, CDR2 SNEGSKA (reference sequence). CDR3 length equals 10 residues. As DNA, the CDR3 is TGCAGTGCTAAATTCAATGAGCAGTTCTTC. Amino acids: CSAKFNEQFF.